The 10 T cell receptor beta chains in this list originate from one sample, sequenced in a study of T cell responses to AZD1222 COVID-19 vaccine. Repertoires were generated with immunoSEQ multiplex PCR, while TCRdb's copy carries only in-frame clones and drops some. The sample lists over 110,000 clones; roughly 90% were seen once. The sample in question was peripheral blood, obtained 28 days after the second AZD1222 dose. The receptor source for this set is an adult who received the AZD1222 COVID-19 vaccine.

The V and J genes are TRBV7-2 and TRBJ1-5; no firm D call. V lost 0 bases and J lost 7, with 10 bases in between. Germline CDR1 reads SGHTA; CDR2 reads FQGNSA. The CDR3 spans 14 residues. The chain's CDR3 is CASSLAGEWQPQHF. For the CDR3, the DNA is TGTGCCAGCAGCTTAGCCGGAGAGTGGCAGCCCCAGCATTTT.

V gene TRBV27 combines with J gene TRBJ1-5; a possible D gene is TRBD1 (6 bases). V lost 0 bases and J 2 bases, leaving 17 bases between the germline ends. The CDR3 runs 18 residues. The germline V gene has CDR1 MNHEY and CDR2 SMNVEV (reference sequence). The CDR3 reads CASSLSPPGGLRNQPQHF. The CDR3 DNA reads TGTGCCAGCAGTTTATCACCCCCCGGGGGGCTACGCAATCAGCCCCAGCATTTT.

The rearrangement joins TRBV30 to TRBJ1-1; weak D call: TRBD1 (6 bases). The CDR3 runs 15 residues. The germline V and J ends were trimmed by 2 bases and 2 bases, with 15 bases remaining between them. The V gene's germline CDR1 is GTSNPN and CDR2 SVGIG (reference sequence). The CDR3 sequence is CAWSPAWGPNTEAFF. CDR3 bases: TGTGCCTGGAGTCCCGCCTGGGGGCCCAACACTGAAGCTTTCTTT. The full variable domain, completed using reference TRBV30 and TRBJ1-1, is SQTIHQWPATLVQPVGSPLSLECTVEGTSNPNLYWYRQAAGRGLQLLFYSVGIGQISSEVPQNLSASRPQDRQFILSSKKLLLSDSGFYLCAWSPAWGPNTEAFFGQGTRLTVV.

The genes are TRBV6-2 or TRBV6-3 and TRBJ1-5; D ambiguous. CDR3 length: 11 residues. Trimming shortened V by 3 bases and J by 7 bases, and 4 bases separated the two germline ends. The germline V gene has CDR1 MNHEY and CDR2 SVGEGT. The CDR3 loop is CASSYPQPQHF. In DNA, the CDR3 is TGTGCCAGCAGTTATCCACAGCCCCAGCATTTT.

Written as DNA, the CDR3 is TGTGCCAGCAGAGAGGGGTGGAAAAAGAACACTGAAGCTTTCTTT. Its protein product is CASREGWKKNTEAFF. The chain has TRBV2 and TRBJ1-1; the D gene is possibly TRBD1 (5 bases). The V end was cut by 6 bases, the J end by 1 base, with 15 bases between. This CDR3 comprises 15 residues. Germline lookup yields CDR1 SNHLY and CDR2 FYNNEI.

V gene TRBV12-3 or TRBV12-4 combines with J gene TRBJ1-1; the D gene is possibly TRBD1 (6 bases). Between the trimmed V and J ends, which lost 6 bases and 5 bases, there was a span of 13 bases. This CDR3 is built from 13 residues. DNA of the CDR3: TGTGCCAGCAGCTTACAGGGAAGAACTGAAGCTTTCTTT. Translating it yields CASSLQGRTEAFF.

The CDR3 protein is CSVREGNTEAFF. CDR3 DNA sequence: TGCAGCGTGAGGGAAGGGAACACTGAAGCTTTCTTT. V usage is TRBV29-1 and J usage is TRBJ1-1, with unresolved D. CDR1 is SQVTM, CDR2 ANQGSEA, per germline. The V and J ends lost 6 bases and 1 base respectively, with 9 bases between them. This CDR3 has 12 amino acids.

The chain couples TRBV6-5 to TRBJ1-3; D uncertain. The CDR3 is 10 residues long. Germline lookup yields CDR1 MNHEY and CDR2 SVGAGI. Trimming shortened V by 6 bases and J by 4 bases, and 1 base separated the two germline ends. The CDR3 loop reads CASRGNTIYF. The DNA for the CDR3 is TGTGCCAGCAGAGGAAACACCATATATTTT.

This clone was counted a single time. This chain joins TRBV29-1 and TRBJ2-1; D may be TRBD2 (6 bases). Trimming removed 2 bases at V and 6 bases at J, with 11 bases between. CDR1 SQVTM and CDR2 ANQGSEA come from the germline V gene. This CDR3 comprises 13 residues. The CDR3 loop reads CSVEPAGLNEQFF. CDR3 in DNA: TGCAGCGTTGAACCGGCGGGACTCAATGAGCAGTTCTTC.

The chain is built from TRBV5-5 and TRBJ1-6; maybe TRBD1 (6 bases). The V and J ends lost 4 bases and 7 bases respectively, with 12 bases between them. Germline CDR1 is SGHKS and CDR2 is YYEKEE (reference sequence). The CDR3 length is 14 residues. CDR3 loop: CASSQQGRNSPLHF. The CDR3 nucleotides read TGTGCCAGCAGCCAACAGGGCCGGAATTCACCCCTCCACTTT.